This T cell receptor beta chain was captured by sequencing in a study of OX40 agonist ivuxolimab in advanced cancers. About the research overall: At doses from 0.01 to 10 mg/kg, patients were given intravenous ivuxolimab every 2 weeks.

Comment on this clone: Its antigen is as yet unknown.

Only in-frame clones appear in the TCRdb table, and some are missing; sequencing was by immunoSEQ multiplex PCR. The sample lists tens of thousands of clones; approximately 90% were seen once. The CDR3 has 14 amino acids. The germline V gene has CDR1 LNHNV and CDR2 YYDKDF (reference sequence). Trimming left V 4 bases short and J 2 bases short, with 9 bases between. Study outcomes and limitations: CD8+ T cells (on average) carried more expanded clones than CD4+ T cells. The CD4+ and CD8+ T cells in the blood had expanded clonally by week 6 at 0.1 to 3.0 mg/kg. Antigen specificity of clonally expanded peripheral T cells was not established.

This chain connects TRBV15 to TRBJ1-5; D might be TRBD1 (5 bases). The sample here was CD4+ or CD8+ T cells sorted from blood, taken in a trial of the OX40 agonist ivuxolimab. The sequence derives from an adult with an advanced solid tumor such as melanoma, head and neck, liver or kidney cancer. The CDR3 here is CATSKGTGNQPQHF. The CDR3 bases are TGTGCCACCAGCAAGGGGACTGGCAATCAGCCCCAGCATTTT.